Listed here are 3 T cell receptor beta chains from one sample, sequenced in a study of CD8 T cells in ankylosing spondylitis. Overall study results and limits: Seemingly characteristic of ankylosing spondylitis blood was a TCR beta motif consisting of fewer than 10 highly homologous variants.

One entry per CDR3 protein results from TCRdb running MiXCR on the 5' RACE reads. The table has 200,000 to 250,000 distinct CDR3 sequences, approximately 16% seen once. What these receptors recognize is not known. The sequenced sample consisted of blood, either unsorted or a sorted T cell fraction (not recorded which). Receptors originate from a male donor with ankylosing spondylitis.

The V call is TRBV20-1, the J call TRBJ2-7, with TRBD2 matching 13 bases. CDR1 is DFQATT and CDR2 is SNEGSKA in the germline V gene (reference sequence). The CDR3 contains 17 residues. The trim removed 2 bases at V and 5 bases at J, leaving 12 bases unmatched. The CDR3 loop is CSARPTSGGPHLDEQYF. As DNA, the CDR3 is TGCAGTGCTAGACCGACTAGCGGGGGGCCTCACCTGGACGAGCAGTACTTC.

The genes are TRBV18 and TRBJ2-7; no reliable D call. Trimming pared 6 bases from V and 5 bases from J, leaving 11 bases between. Germline V CDR1 and CDR2: KGHSH, LQKENI. The CDR3 is 12 residues long. The CDR3 nucleotides read TGTGCCAGCTCCCCCGATAGTCACGAGCAGTACTTC. It is translated as CASSPDSHEQYF.

The sample holds many counts of this clonotype. The V gene is TRBV29-1, the J gene TRBJ1-2; no clear D. Germline values: CDR1 SQVTM, CDR2 ANQGSEA. Trimming stripped 6 bases from V and 6 bases from J, with 17 bases between. CDR3 length equals 13 residues. In nucleotides, the CDR3 is TGCAGCGTAGAGACCGGACTGCCGAATGGCTACACCTTC. Residues: CSVETGLPNGYTF.